These 23 T cell receptor beta chains share one sample of origin, sequenced in a study of CD8 T cells in ankylosing spondylitis. TCRdb ran MiXCR on the 5' RACE reads and lists one entry per CDR3 protein. Of some 140,000 distinct CDR3 sequences in the sample, roughly 8.8% are singletons; the top ten hold about 7.3%. Material for sequencing was synovial fluid, either unsorted or a sorted T cell fraction (not recorded which). The origin of the receptors is a male donor with ankylosing spondylitis.

The gene calls are TRBV10-3 and TRBJ1-5, with 10 bases aligning to TRBD1. J gave up 4 bases and V 4 bases, and 4 bases lay outside the gene matches. The germline CDR1 and CDR2 sequences are ENHRY and SYGVKD. CDR3 size: 15 residues. The DNA of the CDR3 is TGTGCCATCAGTGGACAGGGGGCGCGAAATCAGCCCCAGCATTTT. Protein sequence: CAISGQGARNQPQHF.

This clonotype was seen ten or more times. The rearrangement uses TRBV20-1 and TRBJ2-3; 9 bases are shared with TRBD1. The CDR3 totals 14 residues. V lost 6 bases, J lost 2 bases, and 6 bases stayed unmatched. Germline CDR1 and CDR2: DFQATT and SNEGSKA (reference sequence). The CDR3 here is CSAKQGANTDTQYF. The CDR3 nucleotides are TGCAGTGCCAAACAGGGGGCGAACACAGATACGCAGTATTTT.

By share, this clonotype ranks as medium-sized. The CDR3 sequence is CAISRDGRNTEAFF. The CDR3, as DNA: TGTGCCATCAGTAGGGACGGCCGGAACACTGAAGCTTTCTTT. The chain joins TRBV10-3 to TRBJ1-1; D possibly corresponds to TRBD1 (5 bases). With 5 bases removed from V and 1 base from J, the gap between germline ends came to 11 bases. Germline V gene lookup returns CDR1 ENHRY and CDR2 SYGVKD. This CDR3 spans 14 amino acids.

The table lists this clonotype with many counts. This sequence joins TRBV7-2 and TRBJ1-5; D gene ambiguous. The CDR3 is made up of 16 amino acids. CDR1 and CDR2 from the germline V gene are SGHTA and FQGNSA. V dropped 3 bases and J dropped 0 bases, with 12 bases sitting between them. CDR3 sequence (DNA): TGTGCCAGCAGCTTGGGGTCAACCTATAGCAATCAGCCCCAGCATTTT. As protein: CASSLGSTYSNQPQHF. The full variable domain, rest sourced from reference TRBV7-2 and TRBJ1-5, is GAGVSQSPSNKVTEKGKDVELRCDPISGHTALYWYRQSLGQGLEFLIYFQGNSAPDKSGLPSDRFSAERTGGSVSTLTIQRTQQEDSAVYLCASSLGSTYSNQPQHFGDGTRLSIL.

The J gene is TRBJ2-1, the V gene TRBV5-6; perhaps TRBD2 as D (5 bases). The CDR3 is 17 amino acids. Germline CDR1 and CDR2: SGHDT and YYEEEE. V lost 0 bases to trimming and J lost 6 bases, with 19 bases between them. CDR3 sequence reads: CASSLVVAGGRTNEQFF. The CDR3 nucleotides are TGTGCCAGCAGCTTGGTGGTAGCCGGAGGCAGAACCAATGAGCAGTTCTTC.

This clonotype was observed a few times. The gene calls are TRBV7-3 and TRBJ2-1, with 8 nucleotides matching TRBD1. After removal of 4 bases from V and 7 bases from J, the junction contained 9 bases not matched to a gene. CDR3 length: 15 amino acids. CDR1 SGHTA and CDR2 FQGTGA come from the germline V gene. The CDR3 DNA reads TGTGCCAGCAGCTCAAACCCAGGGGGCAGGAATGAGCAGTTCTTC. Translated: CASSSNPGGRNEQFF.

This clonotype was counted between two and nine times. The chain is built from TRBV5-1 and TRBJ1-5, with 9 bases that match TRBD1. This CDR3 has 15 amino acids. V lost 4 bases to trimming and J lost 1 base; unmatched junction nucleotides: 3. Germline V gene sequence: CDR1 SGHRS, CDR2 YFSETQ. CDR3 DNA sequence: TGCGCCAGCAGCCCCGGGACAGGGAGCAATCAGCCCCAGCATTTT. The encoded protein is CASSPGTGSNQPQHF.

This clonotype has a count of ten or more. This chain connects TRBV11-2 to TRBJ2-7, with a possible D match to TRBD1 (6 bases). CDR3 length: 13 residues. Trimming removed 2 bases from V and 6 bases from J, with 11 bases in between. In germline, CDR1 is SGHAT, CDR2 FQNNGV. CDR3 in amino acids: CASSLSQGSEQYF. The DNA of the CDR3 is TGTGCCAGCAGCTTATCTCAGGGGTCCGAGCAGTACTTC.

J is TRBJ1-5 and V is TRBV15; the D gene is possibly TRBD1 (5 bases). CDR3 length: 16 amino acids. V was trimmed by 0 bases and J by 1 base, leaving 10 bases between them. From germline, CDR1 is LNHNV and CDR2 YYDKDF (reference sequence). The CDR3 nucleotides read TGTGCCACCAGCAGAGACGGCGGGGGGAGCAATCAGCCCCAGCATTTT. It encodes CATSRDGGGSNQPQHF.

This clonotype was detected only a few times. This chain connects TRBV19 to TRBJ2-7, with TRBD1 identical over 8 bases. The germline gives CDR1 LNHDA, CDR2 SQIVND (reference sequence). J gave up 2 bases and V 3 bases, and 3 bases lay outside the gene matches. The CDR3 length is 14 residues. DNA for the CDR3: TGTGCCAGTAGTATTGGGACAGGAGCCTACGAGCAGTACTTC. It encodes CASSIGTGAYEQYF.

This clonotype was picked up a small number of times. This sequence joins TRBV4-3 and TRBJ1-1; D unclear. The V gene's germline CDR1 is LGHNA and CDR2 YSLEER. The CDR3 spans 13 residues. Trimming removed 1 base from V and 4 bases from J, with 7 bases in between. The CDR3 loop reads CASSQGLGTEAFF. For the CDR3, the DNA is TGCGCCAGCAGCCAAGGGCTGGGCACTGAAGCTTTCTTT.

This clonotype appeared many times. The chain's CDR3 is CSARGGRGSRDTQYF. The CDR3 bases are TGCAGTGCTAGAGGGGGCAGAGGTAGTAGGGATACGCAGTATTTT. The J gene is TRBJ2-3, the V gene TRBV20-1; D is possibly TRBD1 (5 bases). With 1 base removed from V and 6 bases from J, the gap between germline ends came to 17 bases. The V gene's germline CDR1 is DFQATT and CDR2 SNEGSKA (reference sequence). The CDR3 has 15 amino acids.

The V gene is TRBV12-3 or TRBV12-4, the J gene TRBJ2-2; the D gene is possibly TRBD1 (6 bases). CDR3 length: 16 amino acids. Trimming pared 2 bases from V and 5 bases from J, leaving 15 bases between. In DNA form, the CDR3 reads TGTGCCAGCAGTTTATCCCTGGACAGACTTACCGGGGAGCTGTTTTTT. Translated: CASSLSLDRLTGELFF.

This clonotype was counted at least ten times. The chain joins TRBV7-3 to TRBJ1-1; no definite D call. Germline values: CDR1 SGHTA, CDR2 FQGTGA. The CDR3 is 13 residues long. V shed 2 bases and J shed 5 bases, with 9 bases lying between them. Here the CDR3 DNA reads TGTGCCAGCAGCTTAGCAGTGAGGACTGAAGCTTTCTTT. This translates into CASSLAVRTEAFF.

The CDR3 spells CASSPAGTGASYEQYF. CDR3 nucleotides: TGTGCCAGCAGCCCGGCCGGGACAGGGGCCTCCTACGAGCAGTACTTC. The rearrangement uses TRBV28 and TRBJ2-7; 10 bases align to TRBD1. After removal of 6 bases from V and 0 bases from J, the junction contained 8 bases not matched to a gene. CDR1 and CDR2 (germline): MDHEN, SYDVKM. This CDR3 region has 16 residues.

There are many counts of this clonotype. V gene TRBV20-1 combines with J gene TRBJ1-6, with TRBD1 as a possible D gene (6 bases). Germline CDR1 is DFQATT and CDR2 is SNEGSKA (reference sequence). V lost 6 bases, J lost 2 bases, and 23 bases lay in between. This CDR3 has 18 amino acids. The CDR3 DNA sequence: TGCAGTGCCCAGAACATAATCACAGGGTTCACCTATAATTCACCCCTCCACTTT. This encodes CSAQNIITGFTYNSPLHF.

This clonotype was counted a few times. The chain is built from TRBV20-1 and TRBJ2-3; 9 bases map to TRBD2. Germline V gene sequence: CDR1 DFQATT, CDR2 SNEGSKA (reference sequence). Losses at the gene ends were 6 bases for V and 6 bases for J; bases not matched to a gene: 13. The CDR3 is 15 amino acids. The CDR3 reads CSAEQTSGRGDTQYF. Here the CDR3 DNA reads TGCAGTGCCGAGCAGACTAGCGGACGTGGGGATACGCAGTATTTT.

This clonotype was found many times. J is TRBJ1-2 and V is TRBV29-1; TRBD1 matches 7 bases. V gave up 4 bases and J gave up 5 bases; unmatched junction bases: 10. Germline CDR1 and CDR2: SQVTM and ANQGSEA. The CDR3 runs 14 residues. The CDR3 loop is CSVGIGTELYGYTF. In DNA form, the CDR3 reads TGCAGCGTTGGTATTGGGACAGAGCTGTATGGCTACACCTTC.

This clonotype was seen many times. J is TRBJ2-3 and V is TRBV4-3; TRBD2 matches 11 bases. V was clipped by 2 bases and J by 1 base; unmatched bases: 20. The CDR3 loop spans 22 amino acids. The germline gives CDR1 LGHNA, CDR2 YSLEER. Here the CDR3 reads CASSQFLVGFSGRARGTDTQYF. CDR3 DNA: TGCGCCAGCAGCCAATTCCTCGTGGGATTTAGCGGGAGGGCCAGGGGCACAGATACGCAGTATTTT.

The chain employs TRBV4-2 and TRBJ1-4; D not certain. The V end was cut by 0 bases, the J end by 11 bases, with 13 bases between. The CDR3 has 14 residues. Per germline, CDR1 LGHNA and CDR2 YNFKEQ. CDR3 protein: CASSQDPNGRKLFF. The CDR3 region has the DNA TGTGCCAGCAGCCAAGATCCGAACGGTAGGAAACTGTTTTTT.

This clonotype has a handful of counts. This chain links TRBV12-3 or TRBV12-4 with TRBJ2-3, with TRBD2 identical over 14 bases. V trimming: 6 bases; J trimming: 4 bases; junction bases outside the gene matches: 9. This CDR3 has 17 amino acids. In DNA form, the CDR3 reads TGTGCCAGCAGGCAATTGACTAGCGGGGGGGCTCCAGATACGCAGTATTTT. It is translated as CASRQLTSGGAPDTQYF.

This clonotype was found many times. V usage is TRBV20-1 and J usage is TRBJ1-1; possibly TRBD1 for D (6 bases). The CDR3 spans 12 residues. V lost 6 bases, J lost 1 base, and 9 bases lay in between. Germline CDR1 reads DFQATT; CDR2 reads SNEGSKA (reference sequence). This CDR3 is CSADRQNTEAFF. In DNA, the CDR3 is TGCAGTGCGGACAGACAGAACACTGAAGCTTTCTTT.

This clonotype came up many times. The chain recombines TRBV6-6 with TRBJ1-2; a weak D match, TRBD1 (5 bases). Trimming took 5 bases from V and 6 from J, leaving 10 bases between them. CDR3 length: 12 residues. The germline CDR1 and CDR2 sequences are MNHNY and SVGAGI (reference sequence). CDR3 sequence: CASSPLGDGYTF. In DNA form, the CDR3 reads TGTGCCAGCAGTCCCTTGGGGGATGGCTACACCTTC.